These 32 T cell receptor beta chains originate from one sample sequenced in a study of T cells in Graves' hyperthyroidism and ophthalmopathy (dated 2019 in TCRdb). Library method: multiplex PCR. TCRdb records Illumina HiSeq 2000 as the sequencer. TCR beta CDR3 regions were amplified from RNA transcripts. A first-round RT-PCR of the TCR CDR3 used the HTBI primer set with the Qiagen OneStep RT-PCR kit. Using fastp trimming at Q25 and MiXCR clonotype assembly, TCRdb reanalyzed the public sequencing data and kept in-frame beta chains. Rows merge per CDR3 protein into single entries with the most common DNA and genes. A total of 550,000 to 600,000 distinct CDR3 sequences appear in this sample, approximately 15% of them only once. The top ten hold around 19% of the sample. Sequenced: blood. The receptors were sampled from a woman aged 18 to 35 with Graves' hyperthyroidism.

The gene calls are TRBV14 and TRBJ2-1, with unresolved D. Germline lookup yields CDR1 SGHDN and CDR2 FVKESK. The CDR3 totals 14 residues. V gave up 1 base and J gave up 9 bases, with 13 bases separating them. This CDR3 reads CASSQVRASGEQFF. In DNA, the CDR3 is TGTGCCAGCAGCCAAGTACGGGCCTCTGGTGAGCAGTTCTTC.

Many counts were recorded for this clonotype. The rearrangement links TRBV7-2 to TRBJ2-7, with 16 bases that match TRBD2. J gave up 3 bases and V 5 bases, and 4 bases lay outside the gene matches. This CDR3 spans 16 amino acids. Germline V lookup: CDR1 SGHTA, CDR2 FQGNSA. CDR3 protein: CASSRGLAGGSYEQYF. The CDR3 DNA sequence: TGTGCCAGCAGCAGGGGACTAGCGGGGGGGAGCTACGAGCAGTACTTC.

This clonotype was detected many times. The J gene is TRBJ2-1, the V gene TRBV7-2; 7 nucleotides agree with TRBD2. From germline, CDR1 is SGHTA and CDR2 FQGNSA. Trimming took 0 bases from V and 7 from J; bases not matched to a gene: 6. This CDR3 is 15 amino acids long. The CDR3 DNA sequence: TGTGCCAGCAGCTTAGCGGGAGGGCCTTTTAATGAGCAGTTCTTC. It is translated as CASSLAGGPFNEQFF.

The CDR3 spells CASSVGQGTYQETQYF. CDR3 nucleotides: TGTGCCAGCAGCGTAGGTCAGGGGACGTACCAAGAGACCCAGTACTTC. This chain connects TRBV9 to TRBJ2-5; possible D gene TRBD1, 6 bases. The CDR3 runs to 16 residues. Germline CDR1 reads SGDLS; CDR2 reads YYNGEE. Trimming removed 0 bases from V and 0 bases from J, with 12 bases in between.

This clonotype was seen a handful of times. V gene TRBV30 combines with J gene TRBJ1-3; no reliable D call. Deletions cut 4 bases from V and 0 bases from J, with 19 bases between. The CDR3 consists of 17 residues. Germline V gives CDR1 GTSNPN, CDR2 SVGIG (reference sequence). The CDR3 here is CAWIPSRAGSSGNTIYF. CDR3 in DNA: TGTGCCTGGATCCCTTCTCGGGCGGGATCCTCTGGAAACACCATATATTTT.

With regard to this clonotype: The germline gene is not matched at one end of the junction; a read error may be the cause. This chain connects TRBV6-1 to TRBJ1-2; TRBD1 agrees at 8 bases. The CDR3 totals 14 residues. CDR1 is MNHNS and CDR2 is SASEGT in the germline V gene. The CDR3 loop is CACSSGQGAYGYTF. CDR3 nucleotides: TGTGCCTGCAGCTCCGGCCAGGGGGCGTATGGCTACACCTTC.

This clonotype came up many times. The gene calls are TRBV12-3 or TRBV12-4 and TRBJ2-1; D is perhaps TRBD1 or TRBD2 (5 bases each). V gave up 3 bases and J gave up 9 bases, with 9 bases separating them. The CDR3 sequence is 12 residues long. The CDR3 loop is CASSFLGREQFF. Written as DNA, the CDR3 is TGTGCCAGCAGTTTTTTGGGACGTGAGCAGTTCTTC.

There are many counts of this clonotype. This chain joins TRBV3-1 and TRBJ2-3; tentatively, D is TRBD2 (5 bases). The V gene lost 2 bases and the J gene lost 5 bases, with 14 bases spanning the gap. Germline V lookup: CDR1 LGHDT, CDR2 YNNKEL (reference sequence). This CDR3 has 15 residues. This chain's CDR3 is CASSQLLGEGDTQYF. The CDR3 coding sequence is TGTGCCAGCAGCCAATTGCTGGGAGAGGGAGATACGCAGTATTTT.

This clonotype was seen repeatedly, ten times or more. The chain couples TRBV5-1 to TRBJ2-3; unclear D gene. This CDR3 has 13 amino acids. CDR1 SGHRS and CDR2 YFSETQ come from the germline V gene. Trimming stripped 4 bases from V and 2 bases from J, with 8 bases between. CDR3: CASSDEFTDTQYF. In DNA form, the CDR3 reads TGCGCCAGCAGCGATGAATTCACAGATACGCAGTATTTT.

This clonotype appeared a few times. The chain employs TRBV6-1 and TRBJ2-6; either TRBD1 or TRBD2 may supply D (6 bases each). V lost 5 bases and J 0 bases, leaving 14 bases between the germline ends. The CDR3 totals 17 residues. Germline CDR1 and CDR2: MNHNS and SASEGT. The DNA for the CDR3 is TGTGCCAGCAGTTTCGGGGGACAAGCCTCTGGGGCCAACGTCCTGACTTTC. Protein product: CASSFGGQASGANVLTF.

The genes are TRBV2 and TRBJ2-5; TRBD2 matches at 8 bases. This CDR3 region has 15 residues. Germline V gene sequence: CDR1 SNHLY, CDR2 FYNNEI. Trimming cost V 6 bases and J 9 bases; bases outside gene matches: 15. The CDR3 is CASSPTSGLSGAQYF. The CDR3 nucleotides read TGTGCCAGCAGCCCTACTAGCGGTCTATCGGGGGCCCAGTACTTC.

This clonotype was seen repeatedly, ten times or more. This chain joins TRBV7-2 and TRBJ2-3; 9 nucleotides line up with TRBD2. CDR1 SGHTA and CDR2 FQGNSA come from the germline V gene. V dropped 4 bases and J dropped 0; count of bases not matched to a gene: 5. There are 16 residues in the CDR3. The CDR3 sequence is CASSSSGGRSTDTQYF. DNA for the CDR3: TGTGCCAGCAGCTCGAGCGGGGGGCGTAGCACAGATACGCAGTATTTT.

This clonotype was seen many times. The gene calls are TRBV11-2 and TRBJ1-1; D is uncertain. V gave up 5 bases and J gave up 5 bases, with 15 bases separating them. The CDR3 sequence is 14 residues long. Germline-derived CDR1 and CDR2 are SGHAT and FQNNGV. CDR3 residues: CASSPSARETEAFF. The CDR3 coding sequence is TGTGCCAGCAGCCCATCCGCTCGCGAGACTGAAGCTTTCTTT.

The genes are TRBV12-3 or TRBV12-4 and TRBJ1-6; no clear D gene. The CDR3 runs to 14 residues. Trimming left V 3 bases short and J 8 bases short, with 11 bases between. The CDR3 DNA reads as TGTGCCAGCAGTTTTGAGGTTCGTGATTCACCCCTCCACTTT. Translating it yields CASSFEVRDSPLHF.

This clonotype showed up just a few times. The genes are TRBV20-1 and TRBJ2-7; TRBD1 might be the D (5 bases). Trimming took off 3 bases at V and 0 bases at J, with 9 bases between the two ends. The CDR3 sequence is 13 residues long. CDR1 and CDR2 from the germline V gene are DFQATT and SNEGSKA (reference sequence). The CDR3 region is CSARDTNSYEQYF. The CDR3 DNA is TGCAGTGCTAGGGACACCAACTCCTACGAGCAGTACTTC.

This clonotype has only one observation. A single base separates this from a much larger clone, so it may be a read error. V and J are TRBV7-7 and TRBJ2-1; weak D call: TRBD2 (5 bases). Between the trimmed V and J ends, which lost 5 bases and 8 bases, there was a span of 16 bases. Germline CDR1 and CDR2: SSHAT and FNYEAQ (reference sequence). This CDR3 spans 14 amino acids. The DNA for the CDR3 is TGTGCCAGCAGCCCCAGGAGGACGAGGGATGAGCAGTTCTTC. Translation: CASSPRRTRDEQFF. Looking up the rest from reference TRBV7-7 and TRBJ2-1 gives the full variable domain: GAGVSQSPRYKVTKRGQDVTLRCDPISSHATLYWYQQALGQGPEFLTYFNYEAQPDKSGLPSDRFSAERPEGSISTLTIQRTEQRDSAMYRCASSPRRTRDEQFFGPGTRLTVL.

On this clonotype itself: An end of the junction does not agree with germline; a read error may underlie this. The chain links TRBV7-8 to TRBJ2-1; D is perhaps TRBD2 (6 bases). Germline V gene sequence: CDR1 SGHVS, CDR2 FQNEAQ. This CDR3 region has 15 residues. This CDR3 reads CASSLAGPSYNEQSF. The CDR3 bases are TGTGCCAGCAGCTTGGCGGGACCCTCCTACAATGAGCAGTCCTTC.

This chain joins TRBV12-3 or TRBV12-4 and TRBJ2-3; D remains unclear. V was clipped by 7 bases and J by 0 bases, with 11 bases between them. This CDR3 comprises 14 residues. As DNA, the CDR3 is TGTGCCAGCAATTTTGATTCAAGCACAGATACGCAGTATTTT. It codes for CASNFDSSTDTQYF.

V usage is TRBV4-2 and J usage is TRBJ2-1; 11 bases are shared with TRBD2. CDR1 and CDR2 from the germline V gene are LGHNA and YNFKEQ. This CDR3 has 16 amino acids. With V trimmed by 7 bases and J by 4 bases, 9 bases remained unmatched. Written as DNA, the CDR3 is TGTGCCAGCAAACGAGGGGGACTAGCGGAGTACAATGAGCAGTTCTTC. This gives the protein CASKRGGLAEYNEQFF.

This clonotype has at least ten counts. CDR3 coding DNA: TGTGCCAGCACCACACCGACAGGCCGCTATGGCTACACCTTC. The encoded protein is CASTTPTGRYGYTF. The V call is TRBV11-2, the J call TRBJ1-2; a weak D match, TRBD1 (6 bases). The V end was cut by 7 bases, the J end by 4 bases, with 16 bases between. The CDR3 consists of 14 residues. The germline V gene has CDR1 SGHAT and CDR2 FQNNGV.

In its sample, this clonotype was seen many times. The chain links TRBV5-1 to TRBJ2-7; no clear D. The CDR3 length is 14 residues. Trimming shortened V by 0 bases and J by 0 bases, and 7 bases separated the two germline ends. Germline V CDR1 and CDR2: SGHRS, YFSETQ. The CDR3: CASSLGLDSYEQYF. As DNA, the CDR3 is TGCGCCAGCAGCTTGGGGCTAGACTCCTACGAGCAGTACTTC.

This clonotype is a singleton in its sample. V gene TRBV29-1 combines with J gene TRBJ2-2; D is possibly TRBD1 (6 bases). The V gene lost 4 bases and the J gene lost 4 bases, with 13 bases spanning the gap. Germline V gene data show CDR1 as SQVTM and CDR2 as ANQGSEA. This CDR3 is 14 amino acids long. CDR3 region: CSVVLTRGTGELFF. The CDR3 region has the DNA TGCAGCGTTGTACTGACCAGGGGCACCGGGGAGCTGTTTTTT.

This chain links TRBV4-1 with TRBJ2-5, with D unclear. Germline lookup yields CDR1 MGHRA and CDR2 YSYEKL. The CDR3 loop spans 18 amino acids. With 1 base removed from V and 1 base from J, the gap between germline ends came to 19 bases. CDR3 nucleotide sequence: TGCGCCAGCAGCCAAGTGTCTTCGGGCACCACAGTCCAAGAGACCCAGTACTTC. This encodes CASSQVSSGTTVQETQYF.

This clonotype was detected ten times or more. The chain links TRBV2 to TRBJ2-1; D is unclear. The CDR3 is 13 amino acids. V was trimmed by 5 bases and J by 6 bases, leaving 11 bases between them. Per the germline V gene, CDR1 is SNHLY and CDR2 is FYNNEI. The CDR3 reads CASSPDMSNEQFF. In nucleotides, the CDR3 is TGTGCCAGCAGTCCTGACATGTCCAATGAGCAGTTCTTC.

This clonotype was observed many times. The J gene is TRBJ2-5, the V gene TRBV12-3 or TRBV12-4; TRBD2 aligns across 11 bases. Germline trimming cut 7 bases from V and 1 base from J; bases unmatched to any gene: 11. The CDR3 is made up of 17 amino acids. CDR3 in DNA: TGTGCCAGCACCTTCGGGCTAGCGGGGGGCTTCCAAGAGACCCAGTACTTC. Its translation is CASTFGLAGGFQETQYF.

The chain carries TRBV10-1 and TRBJ1-1; TRBD1 matches at 7 bases. CDR1 and CDR2 from the germline V gene are WNHNN and SYGVQD (reference sequence). CDR3 length equals 13 residues. The V and J ends lost 3 bases and 8 bases, in that order; junction bases with no gene match: 6. CDR3 amino acids: CASSDSRRGEAFF. The CDR3 DNA follows: TGCGCCAGCAGTGATAGCCGCAGGGGGGAAGCTTTCTTT.

This chain uses TRBV12-3 or TRBV12-4 with TRBJ2-1; D is perhaps TRBD2 (6 bases). V was trimmed by 1 base and J by 9 bases, leaving 16 bases between them. This CDR3 has 15 amino acids. This CDR3 is CASSLVPSAAGEQFF. CDR3 sequence (DNA): TGTGCCAGCAGTTTAGTGCCTAGCGCCGCGGGTGAGCAGTTCTTC.

This sequence joins TRBV15 and TRBJ1-3; no firm D call. V lost 0 bases and J 6 bases, leaving 9 bases between the germline ends. There are 14 residues in the CDR3. Per the germline V gene, CDR1 is LNHNV and CDR2 is YYDKDF (reference sequence). The CDR3 nucleotides are TGTGCCACCAGCAGAGATCCCCCGCCAAACACCATATATTTT. Translating gives CATSRDPPPNTIYF.

The rearrangement joins TRBV12-3 or TRBV12-4 to TRBJ1-5; the D is unclear. The CDR3 extends over 15 amino acids. V lost 1 base, J lost 9 bases, and 16 bases lay in between. The chain's CDR3 is CASSLGAARLPPQHF. The CDR3 DNA reads as TGTGCCAGCAGTTTAGGAGCCGCGAGACTTCCGCCCCAGCATTTT.

V gene TRBV18 combines with J gene TRBJ2-2; no clear D gene. The germline gives CDR1 KGHSH, CDR2 LQKENI. The CDR3 has 15 amino acids. The V end was cut by 1 base, the J end by 2 bases, with 8 bases between. The CDR3 reads CASSPQWGNTGELFF. In nucleotides, the CDR3 is TGTGCCAGCTCACCACAATGGGGAAACACCGGGGAGCTGTTTTTT.

This clonotype was counted ten times or more. The chain joins TRBV7-3 to TRBJ2-3, with 12 bases matching TRBD2. V lost 0 bases, J lost 5 bases, and 0 bases stayed unmatched. The CDR3 is 15 amino acids. Germline loops: CDR1 SGHTA, CDR2 FQGTGA. CDR3 sequence reads: CASSLTLAGGDTQYF. CDR3 nucleotides: TGTGCCAGCAGCTTAACACTAGCGGGGGGAGATACGCAGTATTTT.

This clonotype was detected a few times. The J gene is TRBJ1-2, the V gene TRBV5-1; TRBD1 matches at 7 bases. Germline CDR1 SGHRS, CDR2 YFSETQ. V shed 4 bases, J shed 7 bases, and the junction held 4 bases outside the gene matches. The CDR3 runs to 12 residues. CDR3 sequence (DNA): TGCGCCAGCAGCCAACAGGGGAGTGGCTACACCTTC. As protein: CASSQQGSGYTF. Looking up the rest from reference TRBV5-1 and TRBJ1-2 gives the full variable domain: KAGVTQTPRYLIKTRGQQVTLSCSPISGHRSVSWYQQTPGQGLQFLFEYFSETQRNKGNFPGRFSGRQFSNSRSEMNVSTLELGDSALYLCASSQQGSGYTFGSGTRLTVV.